One sample yielded the 19 T cell receptor beta chains listed below, sequenced in a study of human T cells and chemical hapten exposure. One entry per CDR3 protein, called by TCRdb with MiXCR from the RACE reads. The sample has more than 90,000 distinct CDR3 sequences, about 11% seen once; the top ten hold 2.2%. Time point indicated: patch test 1, 2 weeks after DPC sensitization. The treatment is: therapeutic diphenylcyclopropenone sensitization with weekly scalp DPC. The sample in question was whole blood, obtained in connection with sensitization to the hapten diphenylcyclopropenone (DPC). Receptor source: a man aged 35 to 55 with alopecia areata. Some clones in this sample may be carry-over from other donors' samples.

This clonotype has a handful of counts. The J gene is TRBJ1-1, the V gene TRBV7-2; no firm D call. CDR3 length: 14 amino acids. Trimming stripped 5 bases from V and 1 base from J, with 11 bases between. Germline V CDR1 and CDR2: SGHTA, FQGNSA. CDR3 bases: TGTGCCAGCAGCCCAAGTATCAGGAACACTGAAGCTTTCTTT. Protein sequence: CASSPSIRNTEAFF.

Comment on this clonotype: Its ends do not fully match the called genes, so a read error is possible. The gene calls are TRBV19 and TRBJ2-1; D is tentatively TRBD1 or TRBD2 (5 bases each). Germline V gene sequence: CDR1 LNHDA, CDR2 SQIVND (reference sequence). CDR3 size: 13 residues. CDR3 nucleotide sequence: TGTGCCAGTAGTCCCGGGGCTGGGAATGAGCAGGTCTTC. Its protein product is CASSPGAGNEQVF.

This clonotype appeared many times. The chain uses TRBV14 and TRBJ2-1; unclear D gene. Deletions cut 0 bases from V and 9 bases from J, with 18 bases between. CDR1 is SGHDN, CDR2 FVKESK, per germline. The CDR3 contains 16 residues. The CDR3 DNA is TGTGCCAGCAGCCAAGATGAGGTAGCAACAAACGGTGAGCAGTTCTTC. Amino acids: CASSQDEVATNGEQFF.

This clonotype occurred a few times. The rearrangement links TRBV12-3 or TRBV12-4 to TRBJ1-2; D is possibly TRBD1 (6 bases). CDR3 length: 15 residues. Trimming stripped 6 bases from V and 0 bases from J, with 14 bases between. For the CDR3, the DNA is TGTGCCAGCAGAATGGGACGGACAGCTAACTATGGCTACACCTTC. Protein: CASRMGRTANYGYTF.

This clonotype turned up a few times. This rearrangement joins TRBV30 to TRBJ1-3; tentatively, D is TRBD1 (6 bases). CDR1 and CDR2 from the germline V gene are GTSNPN and SVGIG (reference sequence). V shed 4 bases and J shed 4 bases, with 8 bases lying between them. This CDR3 contains 12 residues. The CDR3 loop reads CAWTGAGNTIYF. In DNA form, the CDR3 reads TGTGCCTGGACGGGGGCCGGAAACACCATATATTTT.

The table lists this clonotype with many counts. The chain has TRBV20-1 and TRBJ1-2; the match to TRBD1 covers 7 bases. This CDR3 spans 13 amino acids. In germline, CDR1 is DFQATT, CDR2 SNEGSKA (reference sequence). V was clipped by 5 bases and J by 8 bases; unmatched bases: 11. CDR3 amino acids: CSAPDRQRGGYTF. The CDR3 nucleotides are TGCAGTGCTCCGGACAGGCAAAGAGGGGGCTACACCTTC.

This clonotype was counted a few times. The chain employs TRBV9 and TRBJ2-7; 7 nucleotides align to TRBD1. The CDR3 spans 13 residues. The ends lost 7 bases at V and 1 base at J; junction bases unmatched: 5. Germline values: CDR1 SGDLS, CDR2 YYNGEE. CDR3: CASDRASSYEQYV. CDR3 nucleotides: TGTGCCAGCGACAGGGCCAGTTCCTACGAGCAGTACGTC.

This clonotype has only a few counts. The chain has TRBV7-2 and TRBJ2-4, with TRBD2 matching over 8 bases. Looked up from germline, CDR1 is SGHTA and CDR2 is FQGNSA. CDR3 length equals 14 residues. With V trimmed by 5 bases and J by 4 bases, 4 bases remained unmatched. The CDR3 loop is CASSPSGQKNIQYF. The CDR3 DNA is TGTGCCAGCAGCCCTAGCGGGCAAAAAAACATTCAGTACTTC.

This clonotype was observed a handful of times. V and J are TRBV20-1 and TRBJ2-7; D is undetermined. Trimming left V 5 bases short and J 2 bases short, with 16 bases between. CDR1 is DFQATT, CDR2 SNEGSKA, per germline (reference sequence). The CDR3 contains 14 residues. The CDR3 is CSAGNPGVAYEQYF. The CDR3 DNA follows: TGCAGTGCTGGAAATCCGGGCGTAGCCTACGAGCAGTACTTC.

This clonotype was recorded many times. The chain is built from TRBV20-1 and TRBJ2-3; D may correspond to TRBD1 or TRBD2 (5 bases each). This CDR3 spans 12 amino acids. Germline V lookup: CDR1 DFQATT, CDR2 SNEGSKA (reference sequence). The V end lost 3 bases, the J end lost 2 bases, and 6 bases lay between the germline ends. The CDR3 nucleotides are TGCAGTGCTAGCGGGACCACAGATACGCAGTATTTT. Translated, it gives CSASGTTDTQYF.

Only a few counts were recorded for this clonotype. The chain uses TRBV20-1 and TRBJ2-3, with D possibly TRBD2 on 6 matching bases. CDR3 length: 16 amino acids. Germline CDR1 is DFQATT and CDR2 is SNEGSKA (reference sequence). V was pared by 6 bases and J by 4 bases, with 23 bases between. The CDR3 reads CSAAKTGALRADTQYF. The DNA of the CDR3 is TGCAGTGCGGCAAAAACGGGAGCTCTGAGGGCAGATACGCAGTATTTT.

This clonotype showed up many times. V and J are TRBV20-1 and TRBJ1-1, with D perhaps matching TRBD1 (5 bases). The germline V gene has CDR1 DFQATT and CDR2 SNEGSKA (reference sequence). The V end was cut by 6 bases, the J end by 1 base, with 12 bases between. The CDR3 consists of 13 residues. Here the CDR3 reads CSAGRGENTEAFF. The CDR3 DNA reads as TGCAGTGCGGGACGTGGCGAGAACACTGAAGCTTTCTTT.

There are a few counts of this clonotype. CDR3 sequence: CASSYTPAGGDEQYF. In nucleotides, the CDR3 is TGTGCCAGCAGTTACACTCCAGCGGGAGGGGACGAGCAGTACTTC. The chain employs TRBV6-5 and TRBJ2-7, with 10 bases that match TRBD2. The CDR3 is 15 residues long. V lost 2 bases and J lost 5; bases outside the gene matches: 6. Germline values: CDR1 MNHEY, CDR2 SVGAGI.

CDR3 region: CASSTRDRGTGELFF. CDR3 DNA sequence: TGTGCCAGCAGCACCAGGGATCGGGGCACCGGGGAGCTGTTTTTT. This sequence joins TRBV5-4 and TRBJ2-2; D could derive from TRBD1 or TRBD2 (5 bases each). Deletions cut 4 bases from V and 4 bases from J, with 14 bases between. This CDR3 contains 15 residues. Per the germline V gene, CDR1 is SGHNT and CDR2 is YYREEE (reference sequence).

This clonotype was seen a handful of times. The chain couples TRBV7-9 to TRBJ1-4, with D perhaps matching TRBD1 (6 bases). The CDR3 totals 14 residues. The germline CDR1 and CDR2 sequences are SEHNR and FQNEAQ (reference sequence). V was clipped by 5 bases and J by 7 bases, with 14 bases between them. The CDR3 region is CASSPGTRGEKLFF. CDR3 DNA sequence: TGTGCCAGCAGCCCAGGGACACGGGGTGAAAAACTGTTTTTT.

The sample holds many counts of this clonotype. V is TRBV7-9 and J is TRBJ1-1; D is unclear. Germline V gene lookup returns CDR1 SEHNR and CDR2 FQNEAQ (reference sequence). Between the trimmed V and J ends, which lost 5 bases and 2 bases, there was a span of 15 bases. CDR3 length: 15 amino acids. CDR3 in DNA: TGTGCCAGCAGCCCTCCTAACGGGGAAAACACTGAAGCTTTCTTT. Its translation is CASSPPNGENTEAFF. Together with reference TRBV7-9 and TRBJ1-1, the CDR3 gives the full variable domain: DTGVSQNPRHKITKRGQNVTFRCDPISEHNRLYWYRQTLGQGPEFLTYFQNEAQLEKSRLLSDRFSAERPKGSFSTLEIQRTEQGDSAMYLCASSPPNGENTEAFFGQGTRLTVV.

J is TRBJ2-5 and V is TRBV29-1; 8 bases agree with TRBD2. The CDR3 extends over 14 amino acids. V gave up 4 bases and J gave up 0 bases; unmatched junction bases: 4. Germline-derived CDR1 and CDR2 are SQVTM and ANQGSEA. The chain's CDR3 is CSVGSGGYQETQYF. The CDR3 coding sequence is TGCAGCGTTGGGTCGGGGGGGTACCAAGAGACCCAGTACTTC.

There are a few counts of this clonotype. The J gene is TRBJ1-2, the V gene TRBV6-5; D remains ambiguous. Trimming pared 4 bases from V and 7 bases from J, leaving 10 bases between. This CDR3 is 12 amino acids long. The germline V gene encodes CDR1 MNHEY and CDR2 SVGAGI. The CDR3, as DNA: TGTGCCAGCAGTTCGGGCGGTCTTGGCTACACCTTC. Its protein product is CASSSGGLGYTF.

This clonotype was seen more than once but under ten times. V usage is TRBV2 and J usage is TRBJ2-2; D is possibly TRBD1 or TRBD2 (6 bases each). Germline assignment: CDR1 SNHLY and CDR2 FYNNEI. V was cut by 6 bases and J by 7 bases, with 15 bases left in between. CDR3 length: 14 amino acids. The CDR3 DNA is TGTGCCAGCAGGGATTGGGGGGCGGACGGGGAGCTGTTTTTT. Its protein is CASRDWGADGELFF.